This T cell receptor beta chain was sequenced for a study of T-cell reconstitution after alpha-beta-depleted transplantation in children. During its preparation, the TCRbeta library received unique molecular identifiers. TCRdb recomputed calls from the PCR reads with MiXCR, one row per CDR3 protein. The sample includes 400,000 to 500,000 distinct CDR3 sequences, roughly 10% seen only once; the top ten take 5% to 6.5%. V shed 1 base and J shed 8 bases, with 9 bases lying between them. CDR3 length: 12 residues. The germline V gene has CDR1 GTSNPN and CDR2 SVGIG (reference sequence). This sequence joins TRBV30 and TRBJ2-1; the D call may be TRBD1 or TRBD2 (5 bases each). This sequence was found in a human donor who donated a stem cell graft to a child with acute myeloid leukemia. The source was PBMCs from the stem cell graft donor, collected from the stem cell graft. The CDR3 DNA sequence: TGTGCCTGGAGTGGGGGGAGCGATGAGCAGTTCTTC. Amino acid sequence: CAWSGGSDEQFF.